This TCR beta chain was captured by sequencing in a study of cytomegalovirus exposure and HLA in healthy donors. Study-level results: Listed as cytomegalovirus-associated were 150 to 200 TCR beta chains.

For this clone: Its antigen is currently unknown.

Amplification used 60 Vbeta primers and 13 Jbeta primers. Measured with immunoSEQ multiplex PCR; TCRdb has only the in-frame clones, and not every one. The sample has just over 200,000 clones, approximately 79% seen once. This TCR was sampled from a man in his fifties in good health and CMV-seronegative. What was sequenced was PBMCs.

For the CDR3, the DNA is TGTGCCAGCAGCTTGGCCAGGGGGCTCGGGGAGCTGTTTTTT. This sequence encodes CASSLARGLGELFF. The chain employs TRBV5-5 and TRBJ2-2; 8 bases are shared with TRBD1. From germline, CDR1 is SGHKS and CDR2 YYEKEE (reference sequence). The CDR3 runs 14 residues. V trimming: 0 bases; J trimming: 7 bases; junction bases outside the gene matches: 2.